This T cell receptor (beta chain) is from a study of shared clonotypes between healthy human individuals. Generated by immunoSEQ multiplex PCR, the TCRdb table keeps only in-frame clones and is missing some. The sample yields about 1 million clones, around 74% seen once. The TCR was taken from a man between 18 and 29 years old in good health. Sequencing used memory CD4+ T cells sorted from blood. Subset defined: CD45RA-negative fraction.

The CDR3 DNA reads as TGTGCCAGCAGCTTGGGAGGAAATACCAATCAGCCCCAGCATTTT. Amino acids: CASSLGGNTNQPQHF. The chain combines TRBV5-8 with TRBJ1-5; no reliable D call. Germline CDR1 SGHTS, CDR2 YDEGEE. This CDR3 spans 15 amino acids. Trimming removed 0 bases at V and 3 bases at J, with 10 bases between. The whole variable domain, remainder taken from reference TRBV5-8 and TRBJ1-5, is EAGVTQSPTHLIKTRGQQATLRCSPISGHTSVYWYQQALGLGLQFLLWYDEGEERNRGNFPPRFSGRQFPNYSSELNVNALELEDSALYLCASSLGGNTNQPQHFGDGTRLSIL.